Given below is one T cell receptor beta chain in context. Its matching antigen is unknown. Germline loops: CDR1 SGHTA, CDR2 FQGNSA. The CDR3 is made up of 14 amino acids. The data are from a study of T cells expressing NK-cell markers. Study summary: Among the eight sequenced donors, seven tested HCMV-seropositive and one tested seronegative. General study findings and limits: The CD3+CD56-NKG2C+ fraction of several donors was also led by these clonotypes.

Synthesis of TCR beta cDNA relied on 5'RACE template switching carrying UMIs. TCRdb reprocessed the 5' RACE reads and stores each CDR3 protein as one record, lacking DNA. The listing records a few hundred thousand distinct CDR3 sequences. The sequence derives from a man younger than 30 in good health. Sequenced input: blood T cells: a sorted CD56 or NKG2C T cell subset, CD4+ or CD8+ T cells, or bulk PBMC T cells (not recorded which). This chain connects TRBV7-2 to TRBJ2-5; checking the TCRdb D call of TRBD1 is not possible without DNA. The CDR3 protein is CASSLKDRVATQYF. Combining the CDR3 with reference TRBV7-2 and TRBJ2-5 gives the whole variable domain GAGVSQSPSNKVTEKGKDVELRCDPISGHTALYWYRQSLGQGLEFLIYFQGNSAPDKSGLPSDRFSAERTGGSVSTLTIQRTQQEDSAVYLCASSLKDRVATQYFGPGTRLLVL.